Listed here is a single T cell receptor beta chain. Other nucleotide sequences in the sample specify the same CDR3. These data are taken from a study of T cell changes during pregnancy in multiple sclerosis. The V segment lost 5 bases and the J segment 1 base; nucleotides outside the gene matches: 0. The CDR3 length is 15 residues. From germline, CDR1 is SGHRS and CDR2 YFSETQ. Repertoires were generated with immunoSEQ multiplex PCR, while TCRdb's copy carries only in-frame clones and drops some. This repertoire shows tens of thousands of clones, roughly 87% found once; its top ten account for 0.95% to 1.5%.

V and J are TRBV5-1 and TRBJ2-2, with 12 positions matching TRBD2. The sequencing used CD4+ T cells from peripheral blood mononuclear cells, collected after pregnancy. The clonotype originates from a female donor with multiple sclerosis, enrolled in a pregnancy study. CDR3 DNA: TGCGCCAGCAGACTAGCGGGAGGGAACACCGGGGAGCTGTTTTTT. It codes for CASRLAGGNTGELFF.